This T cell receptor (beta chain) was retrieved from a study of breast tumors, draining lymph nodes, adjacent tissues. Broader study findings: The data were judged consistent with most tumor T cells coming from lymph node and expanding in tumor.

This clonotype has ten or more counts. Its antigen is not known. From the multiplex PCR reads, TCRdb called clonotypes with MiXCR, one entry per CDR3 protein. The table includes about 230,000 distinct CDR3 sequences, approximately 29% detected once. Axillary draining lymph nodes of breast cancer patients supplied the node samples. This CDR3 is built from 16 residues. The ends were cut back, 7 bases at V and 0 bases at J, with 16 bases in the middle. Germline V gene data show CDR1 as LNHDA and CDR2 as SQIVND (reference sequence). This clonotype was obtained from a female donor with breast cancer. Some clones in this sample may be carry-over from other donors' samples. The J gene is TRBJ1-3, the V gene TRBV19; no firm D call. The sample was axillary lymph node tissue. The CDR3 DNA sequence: TGTGCCAGTACAACTTTGGGCGGACGCTCTGGAAACACCATATATTTT. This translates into CASTTLGGRSGNTIYF.